The 32 T cell receptor beta chains below all came from one sample that was sequenced in a study of shared clonotypes between healthy human individuals. The assay was immunoSEQ multiplex PCR, and TCRdb's table has in-frame clones only and misses some. This sample has more than 2 million clones, with around 93% found just once. CD45RO negativity and positive selection for CCR7 defined naive CD8 cells, a population that excluded terminally differentiated effector memory CD45RA+ cells. Sequences were obtained from naive CD8+ T cells from PBMCs. Receptors originate from a man younger than 30 in good health. Some clones in this sample may be carry-over from other donors' samples.

This chain connects TRBV14 to TRBJ1-4, with D perhaps matching TRBD1 (5 bases). The V and J ends lost 6 bases and 3 bases respectively, with 17 bases between them. Germline V CDR1 and CDR2: SGHDN, FVKESK. This CDR3 spans 16 amino acids. The CDR3 reads CASRQDKLFANEKLFF. DNA of the CDR3: TGTGCCAGCAGACAGGACAAGCTGTTTGCTAATGAAAAACTGTTTTTT.

The V call is TRBV5-1, the J call TRBJ2-1, with 8 bases identical to TRBD2. The CDR3 loop spans 16 amino acids. Losses at the gene ends were 0 bases for V and 9 bases for J; bases not matched to a gene: 11. Germline V gene sequence: CDR1 SGHRS, CDR2 YFSETQ. CDR3 sequence: CASSLVTSGDFSEQFF. In nucleotides, the CDR3 is TGCGCCAGCAGCTTGGTAACTAGCGGCGATTTTAGTGAGCAGTTCTTC.

The rearrangement links TRBV9 to TRBJ2-1; 12 bases are shared with TRBD2. The CDR3 runs to 15 residues. CDR1 and CDR2 (germline): SGDLS, YYNGEE. The V gene end was trimmed by 4 bases and the J gene end by 8 bases; junction bases not matched to a gene: 7. This CDR3 is CASSQTSGSFYEQFF. In nucleotides, the CDR3 is TGTGCCAGCAGCCAGACTAGCGGGAGTTTCTATGAGCAGTTCTTC.

The chain has TRBV5-4 and TRBJ2-7; 10 bases agree with TRBD1. CDR3 length: 15 amino acids. Germline-derived CDR1 and CDR2 are SGHNT and YYREEE (reference sequence). V dropped 4 bases and J dropped 6; count of bases not matched to a gene: 10. CDR3 region: CASSPPATGGVEQYF. The CDR3 region has the DNA TGTGCCAGCAGCCCGCCCGCGACAGGGGGCGTCGAGCAGTACTTC.

This chain joins TRBV5-4 and TRBJ2-3; tentatively, D is TRBD1 (5 bases). The V and J ends lost 4 bases and 0 bases respectively, with 21 bases between them. The CDR3 runs to 18 residues. CDR1 is SGHNT and CDR2 is YYREEE in the germline V gene (reference sequence). The CDR3 coding sequence is TGTGCCAGCAGCCTATGGGCACAGGCGCTCACTAGCACAGATACGCAGTATTTT. This gives the protein CASSLWAQALTSTDTQYF. Complete variable domain (other parts from reference TRBV5-4 and TRBJ2-3): ETGVTQSPTHLIKTRGQQVTLRCSSQSGHNTVSWYQQALGQGPQFIFQYYREEENGRGNFPPRFSGLQFPNYSSELNVNALELDDSALYLCASSLWAQALTSTDTQYFGPGTRLTVL.

On this clone itself: Other DNA sequences in this specimen translate into the identical CDR3. This chain links TRBV27 with TRBJ2-7, with D possibly TRBD1 on 6 matching bases. The CDR3 is 14 residues long. V shed 0 bases and J shed 5 bases, with 11 bases lying between them. The germline CDR1 and CDR2 sequences are MNHEY and SMNVEV (reference sequence). The CDR3 loop reads CASSLSGARHEQYF. The DNA of the CDR3 is TGTGCCAGCAGTTTATCGGGGGCTCGGCACGAGCAGTACTTC.

This clone was found many times. The sample has other DNA sequences that encode this CDR3 too. The chain employs TRBV11-2 and TRBJ2-5, with D possibly TRBD2 on 6 matching bases. CDR1 is SGHAT and CDR2 is FQNNGV in the germline V gene. Trimming took off 3 bases at V and 3 bases at J, with 8 bases between the two ends. The CDR3 is 13 amino acids. This chain's CDR3 is CASSLWREETQYF. CDR3 nucleotide sequence: TGTGCCAGCAGCTTGTGGAGGGAAGAGACCCAGTACTTC.

V is TRBV29-1 and J is TRBJ1-1; D is ambiguous. The V and J ends lost 4 bases and 0 bases respectively, with 9 bases between them. CDR3 size: 13 residues. Germline-derived CDR1 and CDR2 are SQVTM and ANQGSEA. Here the CDR3 DNA reads TGCAGCGTTGTGCCGGGCCTGAACACTGAAGCTTTCTTT. Residues: CSVVPGLNTEAFF. Variable domain in full (rest from reference TRBV29-1 and TRBJ1-1): SAVISQKPSRDICQRGTSLTIQCQVDSQVTMMFWYRQQPGQSLTLIATANQGSEATYESGFVIDKFPISRPNLTFSTLTVSNMSPEDSSIYLCSVVPGLNTEAFFGQGTRLTVV.

This clone was picked up one time. The sample holds other DNA sequences that translate to the same CDR3. The V call is TRBV27, the J call TRBJ1-5; the D gene is possibly TRBD1 (5 bases). With 3 bases removed from V and 2 bases from J, the gap between germline ends came to 8 bases. The CDR3 consists of 14 residues. Germline V gene data show CDR1 as MNHEY and CDR2 as SMNVEV (reference sequence). The CDR3 region is CASSLLGGNQPQHF. CDR3 DNA sequence: TGTGCCAGCAGTTTGTTGGGGGGCAATCAGCCCCAGCATTTT.

The chain links TRBV7-9 to TRBJ2-2; 7 bases map to TRBD2. In germline, CDR1 is SEHNR, CDR2 FQNEAQ (reference sequence). The CDR3 totals 15 residues. V lost 2 bases and J lost 6; bases outside the gene matches: 6. The CDR3 sequence is CASSLPSGVPGELFF. The DNA of the CDR3 is TGTGCCAGCAGCTTACCTAGCGGAGTCCCCGGGGAGCTGTTTTTT.

V gene TRBV5-3 combines with J gene TRBJ2-3; TRBD1 is a possible D gene (5 bases). TRBV5-3 is given ORF status, its function remaining uncertain. V lost 7 bases and J 0 bases, leaving 15 bases between the germline ends. This CDR3 has 15 amino acids. The CDR3 here is CARPRGCRSTDTQYF. CDR3 in DNA: TGTGCCAGACCAAGGGGTTGCCGTAGCACAGATACGCAGTATTTT.

About this clone: One end of the junction is discordant with germline, which a read error may explain. In DNA form, the CDR3 reads TGTGCCCGGAGAGGGGGGTCCACTGAAGCTTTCTTT. This gives the protein CARRGGSTEAFF. This chain connects TRBV30 to TRBJ1-1; D may be TRBD1 (6 bases). Germline V gene sequence: CDR1 GTSNPN, CDR2 SVGIG (reference sequence). The CDR3 runs 12 residues.

The CDR3 sequence: CASSSGTANEQFF. Written as DNA, the CDR3 is TGTGCCAGCAGTAGTGGGACGGCCAATGAGCAGTTCTTC. The chain has TRBV6-6 and TRBJ2-1; the D call may be TRBD1 or TRBD2 (5 bases each). The CDR3 is 13 amino acids. Germline lookup yields CDR1 MNHNY and CDR2 SVGAGI (reference sequence). Trimming took 5 bases from V and 6 from J, leaving 11 bases between them.

The chain has TRBV11-2 and TRBJ2-3; a possible D gene is TRBD2 (6 bases). Deletions cut 5 bases from V and 1 base from J, with 13 bases between. Germline CDR1 is SGHAT and CDR2 is FQNNGV. This CDR3 region has 15 residues. CDR3 protein: CASSPQRARTDTQYF. CDR3 nucleotides: TGTGCCAGCAGCCCCCAGCGGGCCCGCACAGATACGCAGTATTTT.

The chain couples TRBV5-8 to TRBJ1-2, with 7 bases identical to TRBD1. The ends lost 4 bases at V and 4 bases at J; junction bases unmatched: 7. In germline, CDR1 is SGHTS, CDR2 YDEGEE. The CDR3 sequence is 14 residues long. The CDR3 here is CASSPLRGSYGYTF. The CDR3, as DNA: TGTGCCAGCAGCCCGCTCAGGGGGAGCTATGGCTACACCTTC.

The J gene is TRBJ2-1, the V gene TRBV7-2; D may be TRBD1 or TRBD2 (7 bases each). Germline CDR1 and CDR2: SGHTA and FQGNSA. CDR3 length: 15 residues. V lost 6 bases, J lost 6 bases, and 18 bases lay in between. As DNA, the CDR3 is TGTGCCAGCAGGCGGGGGCGAGGGGGCTCCAATGAGCAGTTCTTC. Its protein is CASRRGRGGSNEQFF.

J is TRBJ2-5 and V is TRBV27; no clear D gene. The CDR3 runs 14 residues. Germline values: CDR1 MNHEY, CDR2 SMNVEV (reference sequence). Trimming took 5 bases from V and 7 from J, leaving 17 bases between them. CDR3 DNA: TGTGCCAGCAGTCCGAGCCCCCGTGAAGGGACCCAGTACTTC. This sequence encodes CASSPSPREGTQYF.

The V call is TRBV11-2, the J call TRBJ2-7; D is perhaps TRBD1 (6 bases). Germline V gives CDR1 SGHAT, CDR2 FQNNGV. V was clipped by 4 bases and J by 8 bases, with 27 bases between them. The CDR3 totals 17 residues. In nucleotides, the CDR3 is TGTGCCAGCAGCTACTACAAACCCGAAGGACAGCCCTCGCAGCAGTACTTC. Translated, it gives CASSYYKPEGQPSQQYF.

The chain couples TRBV28 to TRBJ1-5; D possibly corresponds to TRBD1 (5 bases). V was trimmed by 11 bases and J by 6 bases, leaving 23 bases between them. The germline CDR1 and CDR2 sequences are MDHEN and SYDVKM. CDR3 length equals 15 residues. DNA for the CDR3: TGTGCCCACAGCCATTCGGGGGAGGTGGGTCAGCCCCAGCATTTT. Its translation: CAHSHSGEVGQPQHF.

The genes are TRBV11-3 and TRBJ1-1; 7 bases match TRBD1. This CDR3 has 15 amino acids. V shed 5 bases, J shed 1 base, and the junction held 7 bases outside the gene matches. CDR1 is SGHNT and CDR2 is YENEEA in the germline V gene. CDR3: CASSPGGVQNTEAFF. The CDR3 DNA reads TGTGCCAGCAGCCCAGGGGGGGTACAGAACACTGAAGCTTTCTTT.

The gene calls are TRBV4-1 and TRBJ2-1; TRBD2 matches 10 bases. Germline CDR1 MGHRA, CDR2 YSYEKL. The trim removed 1 base at V and 0 bases at J, leaving 6 bases unmatched. The CDR3 covers 18 residues. For the CDR3, the DNA is TGCGCCAGCAGCCAAGGGGAGCGGGAGGGCCTCTCCTACAATGAGCAGTTCTTC. Translation gives CASSQGEREGLSYNEQFF.

The chain is built from TRBV4-2 and TRBJ1-2, with 7 nucleotides matching TRBD1. This CDR3 is 16 amino acids long. V dropped 6 bases and J dropped 1; count of bases not matched to a gene: 11. Germline CDR1 LGHNA, CDR2 YNFKEQ. This chain's CDR3 is CASRDSPGQHNYGYTF. DNA for the CDR3: TGTGCCAGCAGAGATTCTCCGGGACAGCATAACTATGGCTACACCTTC.

J is TRBJ2-7 and V is TRBV13, with 11 bases that match TRBD2. Germline V gene sequence: CDR1 PRHDT, CDR2 FYEKMQ (reference sequence). With V trimmed by 5 bases and J by 2 bases, 5 bases remained unmatched. CDR3 length: 15 residues. CDR3 sequence reads: CASSLGLAEAYEQYF. The DNA for the CDR3 is TGTGCCAGCAGCCTGGGACTAGCGGAGGCCTACGAGCAGTACTTC.

The CDR3 loop reads CASSERDPLREKLFF. CDR3 nucleotides: TGTGCCAGCAGTGAACGGGACCCCCTGCGGGAAAAACTGTTTTTT. This rearrangement joins TRBV2 to TRBJ1-4, with D tentatively TRBD1 (5 bases). Germline lookup yields CDR1 SNHLY and CDR2 FYNNEI. The CDR3 totals 15 residues. Trimming stripped 2 bases from V and 8 bases from J, with 15 bases between.

As to this clone: This CDR3 is also generated by other DNA sequences in the sample. The genes are TRBV2 and TRBJ2-1; TRBD2 aligns across 11 bases. Germline V CDR1 and CDR2: SNHLY, FYNNEI. With V trimmed by 2 bases and J by 2 bases, 2 bases remained unmatched. This CDR3 region has 16 residues. The DNA for the CDR3 is TGTGCCAGCAGTGAAAGACTAGCGGGACCCTACAATGAGCAGTTCTTC. Translated: CASSERLAGPYNEQFF.

The rearrangement links TRBV6-5 to TRBJ2-7, with TRBD1 matching over 8 bases. Germline V gene data show CDR1 as MNHEY and CDR2 as SVGAGI. The CDR3 consists of 16 residues. With V trimmed by 0 bases and J by 3 bases, 7 bases remained unmatched. CDR3 DNA: TGTGCCAGCAGTTACTCGTCGGGACAGGTGATCTACGAGCAGTACTTC. Protein sequence: CASSYSSGQVIYEQYF.

The chain links TRBV30 to TRBJ1-3, with TRBD1 identical over 9 bases. Germline loops: CDR1 GTSNPN, CDR2 SVGIG (reference sequence). This CDR3 spans 16 amino acids. V shed 3 bases and J 2 bases; nucleotides not matched to a gene: 8. For the CDR3, the DNA is TGTGCCTGGAGACCTACAGGGGGCTTTGCTGGAAACACCATATATTTT. Translated: CAWRPTGGFAGNTIYF. The full variable domain, with the rest looked up from reference TRBV30 and TRBJ1-3, is SQTIHQWPATLVQPVGSPLSLECTVEGTSNPNLYWYRQAAGRGLQLLFYSVGIGQISSEVPQNLSASRPQDRQFILSSKKLLLSDSGFYLCAWRPTGGFAGNTIYFGEGSWLTVV.

Details on this clone: Other nucleotide sequences from this sample produce the same CDR3. The CDR3 here is CASSGVAEQYF. The CDR3 DNA reads as TGTGCCAGCAGCGGGGTCGCCGAGCAGTACTTC. This chain joins TRBV11-2 and TRBJ2-7; D remains ambiguous. The CDR3 runs 11 residues. Germline CDR1 SGHAT, CDR2 FQNNGV. Trimming pared 5 bases from V and 6 bases from J, leaving 8 bases between.

Of note for this clone: Other DNA sequences in this sample translate to the same CDR3. The rearrangement joins TRBV19 to TRBJ1-5, with 7 bases fitting TRBD1. With 3 bases clipped from V and 0 bases from J, the junction kept 2 bases outside the gene matches. Looked up from germline, CDR1 is LNHDA and CDR2 is SQIVND (reference sequence). The CDR3 runs 15 residues. CDR3 in DNA: TGTGCCAGTAGTATGGGACAGTATAGCAATCAGCCCCAGCATTTT. The encoded protein is CASSMGQYSNQPQHF.

This clone was picked up one time. The chain recombines TRBV7-9 with TRBJ2-7; 7 bases agree with TRBD1. The CDR3 totals 15 residues. Germline V gene data show CDR1 as SEHNR and CDR2 as FQNEAQ (reference sequence). With V trimmed by 0 bases and J by 6 bases, 8 bases remained unmatched. CDR3 sequence reads: CASSLAGGEMREQYF. The DNA of the CDR3 is TGTGCCAGCAGCTTAGCAGGGGGCGAGATGCGCGAGCAGTACTTC.

The chain recombines TRBV11-3 with TRBJ2-7; no definite D call. CDR3 length: 12 residues. Germline V lookup: CDR1 SGHNT, CDR2 YENEEA. Trimming took 2 bases from V and 6 from J, leaving 8 bases between them. Here the CDR3 reads CASSLRTGEQYF. DNA for the CDR3: TGTGCCAGCAGCTTACGCACCGGCGAGCAGTACTTC.

The rearrangement links TRBV7-8 to TRBJ1-5; TRBD1 matches 7 bases. Germline V gives CDR1 SGHVS, CDR2 FQNEAQ. Trimming at V came to 3 bases and at J to 7 bases, leaving 9 bases not matched to a gene. The CDR3 has 15 residues. The CDR3 spells CASSLVGTVRQPQHF. In nucleotides, the CDR3 is TGTGCCAGCAGCTTGGTAGGGACAGTACGCCAGCCCCAGCATTTT.